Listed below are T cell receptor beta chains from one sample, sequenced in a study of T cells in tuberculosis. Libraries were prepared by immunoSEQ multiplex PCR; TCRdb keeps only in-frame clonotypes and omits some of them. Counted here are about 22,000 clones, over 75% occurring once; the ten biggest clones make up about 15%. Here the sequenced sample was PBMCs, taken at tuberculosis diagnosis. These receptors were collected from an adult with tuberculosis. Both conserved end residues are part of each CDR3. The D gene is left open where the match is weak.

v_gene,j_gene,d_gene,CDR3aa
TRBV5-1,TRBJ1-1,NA,CASSPAAGGAVEAFF
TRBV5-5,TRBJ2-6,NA,CASSFSGEGANVLTF
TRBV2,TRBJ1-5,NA,CASSVVRLQPQHF
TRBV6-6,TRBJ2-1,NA,CASSLFDEQFF
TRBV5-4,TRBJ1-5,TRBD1,CASSRTGGNQPQHF
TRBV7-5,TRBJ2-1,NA,CARSLGGGTGNEQFF
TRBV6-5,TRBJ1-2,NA,CASSYGAVDGYTF
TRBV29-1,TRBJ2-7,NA,CSVEVTYEQYF
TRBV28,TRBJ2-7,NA,CASSLSSGVREQYF
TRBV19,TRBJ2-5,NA,CASRMLQAETQYF
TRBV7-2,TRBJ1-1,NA,CASSLAIRRTELNTEAFF
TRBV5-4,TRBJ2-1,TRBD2,CASSLITSGISNEQFF
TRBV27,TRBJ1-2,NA,CASSLTNRVIDGYTF
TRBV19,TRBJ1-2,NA,CASEGGTRKDYGYTF
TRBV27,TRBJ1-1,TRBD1,CASSLQGAPTEAFF
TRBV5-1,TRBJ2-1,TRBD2,CASSMVGGGATGEQFF
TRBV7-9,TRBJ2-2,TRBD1,CASSDRDRTNTGELFF
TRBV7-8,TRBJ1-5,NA,CASSLHDRSYSNQPQHF
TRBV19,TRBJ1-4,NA,CASSIGGNEKLFF
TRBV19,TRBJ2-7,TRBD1,CASSGDRAYEQYF
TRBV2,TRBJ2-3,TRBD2,CASSPPVAGSPSTDTQYF
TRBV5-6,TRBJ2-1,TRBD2,CASSPGLAESYNEQFF
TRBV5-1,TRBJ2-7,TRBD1,CASSIPTGAEQYF
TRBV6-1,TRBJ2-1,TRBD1,CASSEMGTAYNEQFF